The following is a T cell receptor (beta chain) sequence with its context. This entry is derived from a study of identical twins. TCRdb processed the 5' RACE reads anew with MiXCR; each CDR3 protein has one entry. Found here are 200,000 to 250,000 distinct CDR3 sequences, under 8.5% of them singletons; the top ten hold 13% to 15%. Germline lookup yields CDR1 SGDLS and CDR2 YYNGEE. The CDR3 spans 14 residues. Deletions cut 3 bases from V and 1 base from J, with 11 bases between. These data were also filed under a second study, of T cells expressing NK-cell markers.

Source material: CD8+ T cells sorted from blood. The V and J genes are TRBV9 and TRBJ2-7; D is perhaps TRBD1 or TRBD2 (5 bases each). The TCR sequence derives from a woman aged 18-35 years in good health. The CDR3 region is CASSARDLSYEQYF. The CDR3 coding sequence is TGTGCCAGCAGCGCCCGGGACCTTTCCTACGAGCAGTACTTC. Combining the CDR3 with reference TRBV9 and TRBJ2-7 gives the whole variable domain DSGVTQTPKHLITATGQRVTLRCSPRSGDLSVYWYQQSLDQGLQFLIQYYNGEERAKGNILERFSAQQFPDLHSELNLSSLELGDSALYFCASSARDLSYEQYFGPGTRLTVT.